Listed here is a single T cell receptor (beta chain). Germline assignment: CDR1 SGHRS and CDR2 YFSETQ. Unmatched junction bases numbered 4, after V lost 0 bases and J lost 4 bases. This CDR3 contains 14 residues. The data stem from a study of PD-L1 blockade in urothelial cancer. Only in-frame clones appear in the TCRdb table, and some are missing; sequencing was by immunoSEQ multiplex PCR. The repertoire has around 50,000 clones, about 85% of them found once; the top ten carry about 2%. Time point meaning: peripheral blood 6 weeks after treatment start. The input for sequencing was PBMCs, taken around atezolizumab (anti-PD-L1) treatment. J is TRBJ2-7 and V is TRBV5-1, with TRBD1 matching over 7 bases. The origin of this receptor is a man aged 50-59 years with urothelial cancer. The CDR3 is CASSLGTGEYEQYF. The CDR3, as DNA: TGCGCCAGCAGCTTGGGGACAGGCGAATACGAGCAGTACTTC.